The 10 T cell receptor beta chains below were found in one sample sequenced in a study of T cells after yellow fever vaccination. TCRdb re-called the 5' RACE reads with MiXCR, one entry per CDR3 protein. The sample yields around 250,000 distinct CDR3 sequences, 6.5% to 8.5% seen once. The source material was CD4+ T cells sorted from PBMCs, sampled 15 days after the yellow fever booster vaccination. The receptors stem from a man aged 25-45 years who received the YFV17D yellow fever vaccine.

At least ten counts were recorded for this clonotype. The CDR3 loop is CASSSRDRWQETQYF. CDR3 DNA: TGTGCCAGCAGTTCGCGGGACAGGTGGCAAGAGACCCAGTACTTC. The chain joins TRBV12-3 or TRBV12-4 to TRBJ2-5; 8 bases align to TRBD1. The CDR3 has 15 residues. V shed 4 bases and J 2 bases; nucleotides not matched to a gene: 6.

Note on this clonotype: A read error is possible here, since a much larger clone lies one base away. The V gene is TRBV21-1, the J gene TRBJ2-5; the tabulated D call, TRBD1, remains unverified against the DNA. TRBV21-1 corresponds to a pseudogene. This CDR3 comprises 14 residues. The CDR3 DNA reads TGTGTCAGCAGCAAAAGCAGGGGGCAAGAGACCCAGTACTTC. It encodes CVSSKSRGQETQYF.

This clonotype was detected only a few times. The rearrangement joins TRBV28 to TRBJ1-2; possibly TRBD1 for D (5 bases). The CDR3 totals 15 residues. The ends were cut back, 2 bases at V and 8 bases at J, with 18 bases in the middle. Germline lookup yields CDR1 MDHEN and CDR2 SYDVKM. The CDR3 bases are TGTGCCAGCAGTTTAAGGGACGCAGGTCGTGGGGGCTACACCTTC. Residues: CASSLRDAGRGGYTF.

This clonotype was detected many times. CDR3 loop: CASSPPGDNEQFF. The CDR3 bases are TGCGCCAGCAGCCCCCCGGGAGACAATGAGCAGTTCTTC. The chain has TRBV5-1 and TRBJ2-1, with TRBD2 as a possible D gene (6 bases). The germline V gene has CDR1 SGHRS and CDR2 YFSETQ. CDR3 length: 13 residues. V was pared by 4 bases and J by 5 bases, with 10 bases between.

This chain uses TRBV3-1 with TRBJ2-3; 7 bases map to TRBD1. J lost 1 base, V lost 2 bases, and 0 bases had no gene match. The CDR3 has 14 residues. Germline assignment: CDR1 LGHDT and CDR2 YNNKEL (reference sequence). The CDR3 loop reads CASSQQGGTDTQYF. CDR3 DNA sequence: TGTGCCAGCAGCCAACAGGGGGGCACAGATACGCAGTATTTT.

This clonotype has at least ten counts. The gene calls are TRBV20-1 and TRBJ2-7; 9 nucleotides agree with TRBD1. Germline V CDR1 and CDR2: DFQATT, SNEGSKA (reference sequence). There are 16 residues in the CDR3. V was pared by 7 bases and J by 5 bases, with 18 bases of the junction left unmatched. The CDR3 sequence: CSVLSQAGTGQNEQYF. CDR3 bases: TGCAGTGTCCTCTCCCAGGCCGGGACAGGGCAAAACGAGCAGTACTTC.

This clonotype was counted at least ten times. V and J are TRBV5-1 and TRBJ2-5; 11 nucleotides align to TRBD2. The CDR3 covers 18 residues. J gave up 4 bases and V 0 bases, and 11 bases lay outside the gene matches. CDR1 and CDR2 from the germline V gene are SGHRS and YFSETQ. CDR3 nucleotide sequence: TGCGCCAGCAGCTTGGATGGACTAGCGGGTAAAGGGAGAGAGACCCAGTACTTC. Translation: CASSLDGLAGKGRETQYF.

The J gene is TRBJ2-1, the V gene TRBV21-1; the DNA was not used to check the table's D call, TRBD2. TRBV21-1 is listed as a pseudogene. CDR3 length: 15 residues. The CDR3 protein is CTSRWTSRISNEQFF. CDR3 nucleotide sequence: TGTACCAGCAGATGGACTAGCCGAATATCGAATGAGCAGTTCTTC.

V gene TRBV20-1 combines with J gene TRBJ1-2, with 8 nucleotides matching TRBD1. Trimming removed 3 bases from V and 6 bases from J; junction bases left unmatched: 6. The CDR3 is made up of 13 amino acids. In germline, CDR1 is DFQATT, CDR2 SNEGSKA (reference sequence). The CDR3 sequence: CSARDRVRNGYTF. The CDR3 DNA follows: TGCAGTGCTAGGGACAGGGTGAGGAATGGCTACACCTTC.

The chain recombines TRBV10-3 with TRBJ2-1, with 9 nucleotides matching TRBD2. With V trimmed by 0 bases and J by 10 bases, 10 bases remained unmatched. CDR3 length: 16 residues. The germline CDR1 and CDR2 sequences are ENHRY and SYGVKD. The CDR3 sequence: CAISESKELAGKEQFF. In nucleotides, the CDR3 is TGTGCCATCAGTGAGTCAAAAGAGCTAGCGGGAAAGGAGCAGTTCTTC.